This entry lists 20 T cell receptor beta chains sequenced from one sample in a study of T cells in localized non-small cell lung cancer (dated by TCRdb to the early 2020s). The library was generated by the immunoSEQ multiplex PCR assay. What TCRdb holds here is the immuneACCESS table cut down to in-frame rearrangements. Part of the clones is not present; checked against another copy, under half of the missing clones reflect an unresolved V gene, and the others are unexplained. The sample includes under 5,000 clones, with 32% observed a single time. Clones ranked in the top ten supply roughly a tenth of the sample. Material: lung tumor tissue, obtained before any cancer treatment. These receptors were collected from a woman aged 35 to 70 with stage II squamous cell lung carcinoma.

This clone was observed a handful of times. The gene calls are TRBV28 and TRBJ2-7; the D gene is possibly TRBD2 (6 bases). The ends were cut back, 7 bases at V and 4 bases at J, with 20 bases in the middle. Germline values: CDR1 MDHEN, CDR2 SYDVKM. The CDR3 covers 15 residues. The CDR3 DNA sequence: TGTGCCAGCAAGTGGGGGGATATCGGGTCATACGAGCAGTACTTC. The encoded protein is CASKWGDIGSYEQYF.

This clone ranks as large. The chain is built from TRBV12-5 and TRBJ2-1, with 9 bases fitting TRBD2. Trimming took 6 bases from V and 6 from J; bases not matched to a gene: 9. This CDR3 region has 15 residues. Germline V gene lookup returns CDR1 LGHNT and CDR2 FRNRAP. CDR3 region: CASGPSGRYSNEQFF. CDR3 DNA sequence: TGTGCTAGTGGGCCGAGCGGGAGGTATAGCAATGAGCAGTTCTTC.

This clone was seen a handful of times. The V call is TRBV11-3, the J call TRBJ2-1; weak D call: TRBD2 (6 bases). The CDR3 is made up of 17 amino acids. The V end was cut by 4 bases, the J end by 3 bases, with 19 bases between. CDR1 is SGHNT and CDR2 is YENEEA in the germline V gene. As DNA, the CDR3 is TGTGCCAGCAGCTCTATAAGCGGGTGGGCCCTCTACAATGAGCAGTTCTTC. Amino acid sequence: CASSSISGWALYNEQFF. Complete variable domain (other parts from reference TRBV11-3 and TRBJ2-1): EAGVVQSPRYKIIEKKQPVAFWCNPISGHNTLYWYLQNLGQGPELLIRYENEEAVDDSQLPKDRFSAERLKGVDSTLKIQPAELGDSAVYLCASSSISGWALYNEQFFGPGTRLTVL.

Written as DNA, the CDR3 is TGCAGCGTTGATGCGCAGGGGGCAGATACGCAGTATTTT. Its protein product is CSVDAQGADTQYF. This chain uses TRBV29-1 with TRBJ2-3; 7 positions match TRBD1. Germline CDR1 is SQVTM and CDR2 is ANQGSEA. Losses at the gene ends were 3 bases for V and 4 bases for J; bases not matched to a gene: 4. The CDR3 is 13 amino acids.

The rearrangement joins TRBV14 to TRBJ1-2, with unresolved D. The CDR3 sequence is 15 residues long. Germline values: CDR1 SGHDN, CDR2 FVKESK. The V gene lost 0 bases and the J gene lost 5 bases, with 13 bases spanning the gap. The CDR3 region is CASSQERVGGYGYTF. The CDR3 DNA follows: TGTGCCAGCAGCCAAGAGCGGGTTGGAGGTTATGGCTACACCTTC.

The CDR3 loop reads CASSQSRTTEAFF. Here the CDR3 DNA reads TGTGCCAGCAGCCAATCCCGGACGACTGAAGCTTTCTTT. V gene TRBV16 combines with J gene TRBJ1-1; D remains ambiguous. V lost 0 bases, J lost 5 bases, and 7 bases lay in between. CDR1 and CDR2 (germline): KGHSY, FQNENV. The CDR3 runs to 13 residues.

In its sample, this clone ranks as medium-sized. The rearrangement links TRBV11-3 to TRBJ2-1; 10 bases map to TRBD1. The CDR3 runs to 15 residues. Trimming removed 0 bases from V and 6 bases from J; junction bases left unmatched: 2. Germline loops: CDR1 SGHNT, CDR2 YENEEA. The CDR3 loop reads CASSLDWDRGNEQFF. As DNA, the CDR3 is TGTGCCAGCAGCTTAGATTGGGACAGGGGCAATGAGCAGTTCTTC.

Only a few counts were recorded for this clone. This sequence joins TRBV19 and TRBJ1-1, with a tentative D call TRBD1 (6 bases). V shed 5 bases and J shed 2 bases, with 12 bases lying between them. Per the germline V gene, CDR1 is LNHDA and CDR2 is SQIVND (reference sequence). The CDR3 has 14 amino acids. Here the CDR3 DNA reads TGTGCCAGTAGTCCCCGGGACATCAACACTGAAGCTTTCTTT. This codes for CASSPRDINTEAFF.

The chain combines TRBV18 with TRBJ1-5, with 11 bases that match TRBD1. Per the germline V gene, CDR1 is KGHSH and CDR2 is LQKENI. The CDR3 has 15 amino acids. Germline trimming cut 5 bases from V and 5 bases from J; bases unmatched to any gene: 5. The CDR3 loop is CASSRDRGRDQPQHF. The CDR3 nucleotides are TGTGCCAGCTCAAGGGACAGGGGGAGAGATCAGCCCCAGCATTTT. Drawing the rest from reference TRBV18 and TRBJ1-5, the complete variable domain is NAGVMQNPRHLVRRRGQEARLRCSPMKGHSHVYWYRQLPEEGLKFMVYLQKENIIDESGMPKERFSAEFPKEGPSILRIQQVVRGDSAAYFCASSRDRGRDQPQHFGDGTRLSIL.

This clone was counted once. V usage is TRBV19 and J usage is TRBJ2-3; D is perhaps TRBD2 (7 bases). The CDR3 contains 17 residues. The germline gives CDR1 LNHDA, CDR2 SQIVND (reference sequence). V dropped 5 bases and J dropped 2 bases, with 20 bases sitting between them. The CDR3 is CASSLAWGGPHTDTQYF. The DNA for the CDR3 is TGTGCCAGTAGTCTGGCCTGGGGGGGGCCGCACACAGATACGCAGTATTTT.

This clone was counted between two and nine times. The chain links TRBV9 to TRBJ1-6; unclear D gene. Per germline, CDR1 SGDLS and CDR2 YYNGEE. V dropped 4 bases and J dropped 4 bases, with 3 bases sitting between them. The length of the CDR3 is 12 residues. In DNA, the CDR3 is TGTGCCAGCAGCTTTTATAATTCACCCCTCCACTTT. Its translation: CASSFYNSPLHF.

The V and J genes are TRBV18 and TRBJ2-1, with 9 nucleotides matching TRBD1. The CDR3 runs 15 residues. The V gene end was trimmed by 6 bases and the J gene end by 4 bases; junction bases not matched to a gene: 7. Germline CDR1 is KGHSH and CDR2 is LQKENI. The CDR3 reads CASSPDRGVYNEQFF. The CDR3 bases are TGTGCCAGCTCCCCGGACAGGGGTGTGTACAATGAGCAGTTCTTC.

This clone appeared many times. The chain couples TRBV11-3 to TRBJ2-7; TRBD2 agrees at 10 bases. This CDR3 is built from 14 residues. V dropped 5 bases and J dropped 3; count of bases not matched to a gene: 4. Per germline, CDR1 SGHNT and CDR2 YENEEA. The CDR3 bases are TGTGCCAGCAGCCCTCTAGCGGGAGTCTACGAGCAGTACTTC. Amino acids: CASSPLAGVYEQYF.

This clone was found a few times. The chain is built from TRBV29-1 and TRBJ1-1; possibly TRBD1 for D (5 bases). Germline loops: CDR1 SQVTM, CDR2 ANQGSEA. Trimming removed 5 bases from V and 3 bases from J, with 16 bases in between. CDR3 length: 14 residues. CDR3 in DNA: TGCAGCGTTAACCAGGGCCAAGGGGACACTGAAGCTTTCTTT. Translating it yields CSVNQGQGDTEAFF.

This clone was counted between two and nine times. V usage is TRBV11-3 and J usage is TRBJ1-1; D gene ambiguous. Trimming took off 2 bases at V and 3 bases at J, with 10 bases between the two ends. This CDR3 comprises 14 residues. From germline, CDR1 is SGHNT and CDR2 YENEEA. The CDR3 DNA is TGTGCCAGCAGCTTACTTCGCAGAGACACTGAAGCTTTCTTT. This sequence encodes CASSLLRRDTEAFF.

This clone was detected only a few times. V and J are TRBV6-8 and TRBJ2-2; weak D call: TRBD1 (5 bases). Germline CDR1 reads MNHGY; CDR2 reads SAAAGT. The V end was cut by 10 bases, the J end by 3 bases, with 12 bases between. This CDR3 is 13 amino acids long. As DNA, the CDR3 is TGTGCCATTGAAAAGGGGTACACCGGGGAGCTGTTTTTT. It codes for CAIEKGYTGELFF.

The rearrangement links TRBV5-1 to TRBJ1-1; a weak D match, TRBD1 (6 bases). CDR1 and CDR2 from the germline V gene are SGHRS and YFSETQ. Trimming took 0 bases from V and 2 from J, leaving 14 bases between them. The CDR3 contains 16 residues. The CDR3 DNA follows: TGCGCCAGCAGCTTGGCCAGATCCAGGGGAAACACTGAAGCTTTCTTT. It translates to CASSLARSRGNTEAFF.

This chain links TRBV25-1 with TRBJ2-5, with 9 bases that match TRBD2. This CDR3 is built from 15 residues. The V gene end was trimmed by 2 bases and the J gene end by 5 bases; junction bases not matched to a gene: 6. Germline CDR1 and CDR2: MGHDK and SYGVNS. The CDR3 sequence: CASSEGGRAGETQYF. The DNA for the CDR3 is TGTGCCAGCAGTGAAGGCGGGAGGGCCGGGGAGACCCAGTACTTC.

This chain connects TRBV10-3 to TRBJ2-1; TRBD1 matches 9 bases. V gave up 7 bases and J gave up 3 bases; unmatched junction bases: 7. In germline, CDR1 is ENHRY, CDR2 SYGVKD. The CDR3 extends over 15 amino acids. Here the CDR3 reads CAIMGDRGVYNEQFF. As DNA, the CDR3 is TGTGCCATCATGGGCGACAGGGGGGTCTACAATGAGCAGTTCTTC.

This clone turned up a few times. The V call is TRBV6-8, the J call TRBJ1-2; D may be TRBD1 (5 bases). Trimming pared 0 bases from V and 8 bases from J, leaving 10 bases between. CDR1 MNHGY and CDR2 SAAAGT come from the germline V gene. The CDR3 is 13 residues long. In DNA form, the CDR3 reads TGTGCCAGCAGTTACTCAGGGGCTCGGGGCTACACCTTC. It is translated as CASSYSGARGYTF.